This TCR beta chain was observed in a study of cytomegalovirus exposure and HLA in healthy donors. Points on this clone: Its antigen is still unknown.

Findings and caveats of the study: TCR beta V- and J-gene trimming was later associated with a missense DCLRE1C variant. Researchers reported that a few CMV-associated chains were confirmed in vitro as CMV antigen-specific.

The PCR was carried out with 60 Vbeta primers and 13 Jbeta primers. Repertoires were generated with immunoSEQ multiplex PCR, while TCRdb's copy carries only in-frame clones and drops some. There are about 130,000 clones in the sample; under 80% occur only once, and 4.3% lies in the top ten. The CDR3 extends over 15 amino acids. V lost 2 bases and J 0 bases, leaving 9 bases between the germline ends. Looked up from germline, CDR1 is SGHDT and CDR2 is YYEEEE. This receptor was identified in a man between 18 and 29 years old in good health and CMV-seropositive. The chain combines TRBV5-6 with TRBJ1-3; the D is unclear. Material for sequencing was PBMCs. The CDR3 region is CASSFAPSSGNTIYF. CDR3 in DNA: TGTGCCAGCAGCTTCGCCCCCAGCTCTGGAAACACCATATATTTT.